Listed below are T cell receptor beta chains from one sample, sequenced in a study of blood T cells in healthy people across ages. TCRdb reprocessed the 5' RACE reads with MiXCR, giving one entry per CDR3 protein. Altogether about 640,000 distinct CDR3 sequences are present, approximately 50% being singletons, with the ten largest covering 30% to 45%. Sequencing input: blood. Receptor source: a man aged 60 to 69 in good health. CDR3s include the opening cysteine and the closing phenylalanine or tryptophan. Each record gives: V gene, J gene, clone size, D gene, CDR3 length, CDR3 protein, CDR3 DNA. D genes are given only for firm matches. Clone size is given for some rows only: seen once, a few or many times, or a class if the clone is expanded.

TRBV28	TRBJ1-4	-	TRBD1	15	CASSPTDRGNEKLFF	TGTGCCAGCAGTCCTACGGACAGGGGTAATGAAAAACTGTTTTTT
TRBV5-1	TRBJ1-2	-	-	13	CASDRDGNYGYTF	TGCGCCAGCGACAGAGATGGTAACTATGGCTACACCTTC
TRBV13	TRBJ2-4	-	TRBD1	12	CASSLDRTGQYF	TGTGCCAGCAGCCTAGACCGGACAGGGCAGTACTTC
TRBV27	TRBJ1-6	once	TRBD1	16	CASSSLLGGHNSPLHF	TGTGCCAGCAGTTCCCTCCTAGGGGGCCATAATTCACCCCTCCACTTT
TRBV4-2	TRBJ2-7	-	TRBD2	17	CASSQVSGLAGYYEQYF	TGTGCCAGCAGCCAAGTTTCGGGACTAGCGGGGTACTACGAGCAGTACTTC
TRBV20-1	TRBJ2-7	-	TRBD1	13	CSASNRGTYEQYF	TGCAGTGCGAGTAACAGGGGAACCTACGAGCAGTACTTC
TRBV7-7	TRBJ2-5	once	TRBD1	14	CAGSLRTGGETQYF	TGTGCCGGCAGCTTACGGACAGGCGGAGAGACCCAGTACTTC
TRBV4-1	TRBJ2-1	-	TRBD2	15	CASSQGSGVYNEQFF	TGCGCCAGCAGCCAAGGTAGCGGGGTCTACAATGAGCAGTTCTTC
TRBV29-1	TRBJ2-5	-	-	14	CSVVDPKYQETRYF	TGCAGCGTTGTGGATCCAAAGTACCAAGAGACCCGGTACTTC
TRBV3-1	TRBJ2-7	-	-	15	CASSLGTRGVYEQYF	TGTGCCAGCAGCCTCGGGACTCGCGGGGTATACGAGCAGTACTTC
TRBV5-1	TRBJ1-5	-	-	15	CASSLGGLANQPQHF	TGCGCCAGCAGCTTGGGGGGGCTCGCGAATCAGCCCCAGCATTTT
TRBV5-6	TRBJ2-6	few	-	17	CASNHRLGLSGANVLTF	TGTGCCAGCAACCACCGCTTGGGGCTTTCTGGGGCCAACGTCCTGACTTTC
TRBV7-2	TRBJ2-5	-	-	15	CASSFRRGAQETQYF	TGTGCCAGCAGCTTCCGACGGGGGGCCCAAGAGACCCAGTACTTC
TRBV9	TRBJ2-3	-	TRBD2	17	CASSPHLAGVLGDTQYF	TGTGCCAGCAGCCCCCACCTAGCGGGGGTTTTGGGAGATACGCAGTATTTT
TRBV20-1	TRBJ2-1	few	-	14	CSAAGDSTSLEQFF	TGCAGTGCTGCCGGGGACTCCACAAGCCTTGAGCAGTTCTTC
TRBV7-8	TRBJ1-4	-	TRBD1	15	CASSPRTGLNEKLFF	TGTGCCAGCAGCCCGCGGACAGGGTTAAATGAAAAACTGTTTTTT
TRBV7-2	TRBJ2-3	-	-	14	CASSPRRSTDTQYF	TGTGCCAGCAGCCCCCGGCGGAGCACAGATACGCAGTATTTT
TRBV20-1	TRBJ2-1	once	TRBD1	17	CSAAMYRGAGSYNEQFF	TGCAGTGCTGCGATGTACAGGGGCGCCGGCTCCTACAATGAGCAGTTCTTC
TRBV5-1	TRBJ2-7	-	TRBD2	18	CASSLEGTSGGVYNEQYF	TGCGCCAGCAGCTTGGAGGGGACTAGCGGGGGGGTTTACAATGAGCAGTACTTC
TRBV20-1	TRBJ2-1	few	-	11	CSARLDNEQFF	TGCAGTGCTAGACTCGACAATGAGCAGTTCTTC
TRBV20-1	TRBJ2-5	-	-	13	CSARDRGTETQYF	TGCAGTGCTAGAGATAGAGGAACAGAGACCCAGTACTTC
TRBV20-1	TRBJ2-5	many	-	16	CSARALRGGIQETQYF	TGCAGTGCTAGAGCCCTTAGGGGGGGGATCCAAGAGACCCAGTACTTC
TRBV11-3	TRBJ2-1	once	TRBD1	15	CASSQYGTADNEQFF	TGTGCCAGCAGCCAGTACGGGACAGCCGACAATGAGCAGTTCTTC
TRBV11-2	TRBJ1-2	few	TRBD1	17	CASSLDPDRAINYGYTF	TGTGCCAGCAGCTTAGATCCAGACAGGGCAATTAACTATGGCTACACCTTC
TRBV7-9	TRBJ2-3	-	-	15	CASSAGGSFTDTQYF	TGTGCCAGCAGCGCCGGTGGTAGTTTCACAGATACGCAGTATTTT
TRBV6-2/TRBV6-3	TRBJ2-6	few	-	13	CAGRGSGANVLTF	TGTGCTGGCCGTGGTTCTGGGGCCAACGTCCTGACTTTC
TRBV4-1	TRBJ2-7	-	TRBD1	15	CASSQGQGRLYEQYF	TGCGCCAGCAGCCAAGGACAGGGGCGACTGTACGAGCAGTACTTC
TRBV24-1	TRBJ2-3	few	-	13	CATSGPPVDTQYF	TGTGCCACCAGTGGGCCCCCAGTGGATACGCAGTATTTT
TRBV7-9	TRBJ2-1	-	-	16	CASSLSGQRPYNEQFF	TGTGCCAGCAGCCTCTCCGGCCAGAGGCCCTACAATGAGCAGTTCTTC
TRBV2	TRBJ2-1	-	-	16	CASSEGWTHTYNEQFF	TGTGCCAGCAGTGAAGGGTGGACGCACACCTACAATGAGCAGTTCTTC